The 20 T cell receptor beta chains below were found in one sample sequenced in a study of blood T cell repertoires in COVID-19. TCRdb keeps only in-frame clones here, not all; method: immunoSEQ multiplex PCR. The data contain around 54,000 clones, more than 80% of them singletons. Sequenced sample: peripheral blood. The receptors were gathered from a woman aged 55 to 70 with acute or convalescent COVID-19.

The rearrangement joins TRBV6-1 to TRBJ2-1, with 9 bases aligning to TRBD2. The germline V gene has CDR1 MNHNS and CDR2 SASEGT. The CDR3 runs 15 residues. Trimming took 5 bases from V and 7 from J; bases not matched to a gene: 9. The CDR3 DNA reads as TGTGCCAGCAGTCACTTTAGCGGGGGAATGAATGAGCAGTTCTTC. Protein product: CASSHFSGGMNEQFF.

This chain uses TRBV27 with TRBJ2-1; 7 positions match TRBD2. The J segment lost 0 bases and the V segment lost 7 bases, leaving 3 bases of the junction unmatched. The CDR3 contains 14 residues. Germline V gives CDR1 MNHEY, CDR2 SMNVEV (reference sequence). CDR3 in amino acids: CASKLAVSYNEQFF. CDR3 sequence (DNA): TGTGCCAGCAAGCTAGCGGTCTCCTACAATGAGCAGTTCTTC.

The J gene is TRBJ1-1, the V gene TRBV29-1; D might be TRBD1 (6 bases). Per germline, CDR1 SQVTM and CDR2 ANQGSEA. The CDR3 runs 15 residues. Deletions cut 6 bases from V and 1 base from J, with 18 bases between. The CDR3 spells CSVTGGAGANTEAFF. The CDR3 DNA follows: TGCAGCGTGACGGGGGGCGCGGGTGCGAACACTGAAGCTTTCTTT. The whole variable domain, remainder taken from reference TRBV29-1 and TRBJ1-1, is SAVISQKPSRDICQRGTSLTIQCQVDSQVTMMFWYRQQPGQSLTLIATANQGSEATYESGFVIDKFPISRPNLTFSTLTVSNMSPEDSSIYLCSVTGGAGANTEAFFGQGTRLTVV.

V and J are TRBV5-6 and TRBJ2-7, with a tentative D call TRBD1 (5 bases). Looked up from germline, CDR1 is SGHDT and CDR2 is YYEEEE. The CDR3 runs to 13 residues. The ends were cut back, 5 bases at V and 4 bases at J, with 13 bases in the middle. The CDR3 sequence: CASSTGRIYEQYF. The CDR3 DNA sequence: TGTGCCAGCAGTACAGGACGGATATACGAGCAGTACTTC.

The chain has TRBV5-5 and TRBJ2-7, with D possibly TRBD2 on 6 matching bases. V lost 3 bases, J lost 6 bases, and 13 bases lay in between. Germline values: CDR1 SGHKS, CDR2 YYEKEE (reference sequence). The CDR3 length is 13 residues. In nucleotides, the CDR3 is TGTGCCAGCAGCTGGGACTCCGGAGGCGAGCAGTACTTC. Translation: CASSWDSGGEQYF.

The genes are TRBV27 and TRBJ1-6, with D possibly matching TRBD1 (6 bases). Germline V gene lookup returns CDR1 MNHEY and CDR2 SMNVEV (reference sequence). There are 13 residues in the CDR3. V gave up 4 bases and J gave up 9 bases, with 10 bases separating them. Here the CDR3 reads CASSYRELSPLHF. CDR3 nucleotides: TGTGCCAGCAGTTACAGGGAGCTTTCACCCCTCCACTTT.

This rearrangement joins TRBV30 to TRBJ1-1; D remains unclear. The CDR3 sequence is 12 residues long. Trimming stripped 7 bases from V and 2 bases from J, with 11 bases between. Germline V gives CDR1 GTSNPN, CDR2 SVGIG (reference sequence). CDR3 DNA sequence: TGTGCCTATCGTCTAGGTAACACTGAAGCTTTCTTT. This sequence encodes CAYRLGNTEAFF.

In DNA, the CDR3 is TGTGCCAGCAGCTTAGACAGGGAGTCGCTAGTTAGGAACACTGAAGCTTTCTTT. Its translation: CASSLDRESLVRNTEAFF. The J gene is TRBJ1-1, the V gene TRBV7-8; TRBD1 is a possible D gene (6 bases). V was trimmed by 1 base and J by 1 base, leaving 19 bases between them. Germline V lookup: CDR1 SGHVS, CDR2 FQNEAQ. The CDR3 covers 18 residues.

This clone was seen only a few times. This sequence joins TRBV7-2 and TRBJ1-2; D gene uncertain. Per germline, CDR1 SGHTA and CDR2 FQGNSA. CDR3 length equals 14 residues. Between the trimmed V and J ends, which lost 1 base and 4 bases, there was a span of 10 bases. CDR3 sequence (DNA): TGTGCCAGCAGCTTAGGGGGAGACGGCTATGGCTACACCTTC. Protein product: CASSLGGDGYGYTF.

This clone was detected a few times. The rearrangement links TRBV7-3 to TRBJ1-2; D may be TRBD1 (5 bases). The germline V and J ends were trimmed by 5 bases and 3 bases, with 16 bases remaining between them. This CDR3 contains 15 residues. CDR1 SGHTA and CDR2 FQGTGA come from the germline V gene. The DNA for the CDR3 is TGTGCCAGCAGCCCTGGGGGAGGGGAAGACTATGGCTACACCTTC. It encodes CASSPGGGEDYGYTF. The variable domain in full, with the rest retrieved from reference TRBV7-3 and TRBJ1-2, is GAGVSQTPSNKVTEKGKYVELRCDPISGHTALYWYRQSLGQGPEFLIYFQGTGAADDSGLPNDRFFAVRPEGSVSTLKIQRTERGDSAVYLCASSPGGGEDYGYTFGSGTRLTVV.

The V and J genes are TRBV7-3 and TRBJ2-7; D might be TRBD1 (6 bases). This CDR3 spans 14 amino acids. Germline CDR1 SGHTA, CDR2 FQGTGA. Trimming pared 5 bases from V and 2 bases from J, leaving 13 bases between. CDR3 nucleotides: TGTGCCAGCAGCCCACAGGGTGGCCCCTACGAGCAGTACTTC. Its protein product is CASSPQGGPYEQYF.

The rearrangement joins TRBV18 to TRBJ1-1, with 8 positions matching TRBD1. The V segment lost 4 bases and the J segment 1 base; nucleotides outside the gene matches: 2. The CDR3 consists of 14 residues. The germline CDR1 and CDR2 sequences are KGHSH and LQKENI. The CDR3 coding sequence is TGTGCCAGCTCACAGACAGGGGAGAACACTGAAGCTTTCTTT. Translation gives CASSQTGENTEAFF.

This clone was seen a few times. This rearrangement joins TRBV7-8 to TRBJ2-1; 13 nucleotides agree with TRBD2. This CDR3 is built from 16 residues. Germline CDR1 is SGHVS and CDR2 is FQNEAQ. J gave up 5 bases and V 8 bases, and 9 bases lay outside the gene matches. For the CDR3, the DNA is TGTGCCAGCGGACGCGGACTAGCGGGGGCAAACAATGAGCAGTTCTTC. Protein: CASGRGLAGANNEQFF. The complete variable domain, with remaining parts taken from reference TRBV7-8 and TRBJ2-1, reads GAGVSQSPRYKVAKRGQDVALRCDPISGHVSLFWYQQALGQGPEFLTYFQNEAQLDKSGLPSDRFFAERPEGSVSTLKIQRTQQEDSAVYLCASGRGLAGANNEQFFGPGTRLTVL.

The chain carries TRBV28 and TRBJ1-5; D unclear. The CDR3 has 14 amino acids. The V gene's germline CDR1 is MDHEN and CDR2 SYDVKM. V lost 5 bases and J lost 1, with 9 bases in between. CDR3 DNA: TGTGCCAGCAGTCCCCATTTGAGCAATCAGCCCCAGCATTTT. It translates to CASSPHLSNQPQHF.

The chain joins TRBV18 to TRBJ1-4, with TRBD1 identical over 8 bases. The J segment lost 2 bases and the V segment lost 3 bases, leaving 5 bases of the junction unmatched. CDR3 length: 16 residues. The germline gives CDR1 KGHSH, CDR2 LQKENI. CDR3 nucleotides: TGTGCCAGCTCACCCCAGGGGGCAACGACTAATGAAAAACTGTTTTTT. It encodes CASSPQGATTNEKLFF.

The chain recombines TRBV10-3 with TRBJ2-1; TRBD1 matches 8 bases. Germline-derived CDR1 and CDR2 are ENHRY and SYGVKD. The CDR3 has 15 residues. V lost 7 bases and J lost 0; bases outside the gene matches: 5. The CDR3 bases are TGTGCCATCACAAGGACAGGGAGCTCCTACAATGAGCAGTTCTTC. Translation gives CAITRTGSSYNEQFF.

This clone was seen a single time. The gene calls are TRBV6-5 and TRBJ1-2; D may be TRBD1 (6 bases). V lost 6 bases, J lost 8 bases, and 13 bases lay in between. CDR3 size: 12 residues. Germline-derived CDR1 and CDR2 are MNHEY and SVGAGI. CDR3 bases: TGTGCCAGCAGGATACAGGGTGGAGGCTACACCTTC. It specifies CASRIQGGGYTF.

The genes are TRBV6-1 and TRBJ2-3; perhaps TRBD1 as D (6 bases). Trimming took 3 bases from V and 2 from J, leaving 12 bases between them. From germline, CDR1 is MNHNS and CDR2 SASEGT. The CDR3 sequence is 15 residues long. CDR3 protein: CASSEWQGHTDTQYF. As DNA, the CDR3 is TGTGCCAGCAGTGAGTGGCAGGGGCACACAGATACGCAGTATTTT.

CDR3 amino acids: CASSPFSGSYEQYF. In DNA form, the CDR3 reads TGTGCCAGCAGCCCCTTTAGCGGGAGTTACGAGCAGTACTTC. The rearrangement links TRBV5-4 to TRBJ2-7; TRBD2 aligns across 9 bases. Germline values: CDR1 SGHNT, CDR2 YYREEE (reference sequence). The CDR3 loop spans 14 amino acids. J lost 4 bases, V lost 4 bases, and 6 bases had no gene match.

This rearrangement joins TRBV6-5 to TRBJ1-5; D gene unclear. The V and J ends lost 4 bases and 7 bases respectively, with 11 bases between them. CDR3 length: 13 amino acids. Germline V gene data show CDR1 as MNHEY and CDR2 as SVGAGI. The CDR3 nucleotides read TGTGCCAGCAGTTTTGAGGGTTCGCAGCCCCAGCATTTT. The encoded protein is CASSFEGSQPQHF.